The clone carrying this T cell receptor beta chain has just a few counts. The data derive from a study of naive and memory T cell subsets. EMRA cells were CD45RA+CD27-, and effector memory cells CD45RA-CD27-. The CDR3 loop spans 14 amino acids. V gave up 0 bases and J gave up 3 bases, with 9 bases separating them. Germline loops: CDR1 LNHNV, CDR2 YYDKDF (reference sequence). Two oligonucleotides, mixed equimolar, formed the beta constant-region primer covering TRBC1 and TRBC2. Four rounds of PCR amplified the ligated cDNA using nested alpha and beta constant-region primers plus SP2. Using its own MiXCR run on the UMI-ligation and nested PCR reads, TCRdb lists one record per CDR3 protein. The sample consists of roughly 40,000 distinct CDR3 sequences, 10% to 15% of them appearing once.

This chain links TRBV15 with TRBJ2-7, with D possibly being TRBD2 (5 bases). Material for sequencing was effector memory CD4+ T cells from blood. Sample subset: effector memory, CD45RA- CD27-. The TCR comes from a human donor in good health. Here the CDR3 reads CATSREFGVYEQYF. CDR3 DNA: TGTGCCACCAGCAGAGAGTTCGGGGTCTACGAGCAGTACTTC.